This entry describes one TCR beta chain. This CDR3 has 16 residues. CDR1 and CDR2 (germline): SEHNR, FQNEAQ (reference sequence). The data are from a study of monozygotic twins with inflammatory bowel disease. One entry per CDR3 protein, without DNA, is what TCRdb gives after re-calling the 5' RACE reads. The sample table sets out nearly 45,000 distinct CDR3 sequences. The V and J genes are TRBV7-9 and TRBJ1-3; TCRdb's D gene call, TRBD1, goes unchecked for lack of DNA. The sequencing input was blood. This clonotype was obtained from a human donor with ulcerative colitis or Crohn's disease, or a healthy co-twin of an affected twin (not recorded which). The CDR3 reads CASSTPGQISGNTIYF.